This TCR beta chain comes out of a study of T-cell memory formation after mild COVID-19. This clonotype has only a few counts. From germline, CDR1 is ENHRY and CDR2 SYGVKD. The CDR3 length is 12 residues. TCRdb reanalysed the 5' RACE reads using MiXCR and keeps one entry per CDR3 protein. Found here are roughly 43,000 distinct CDR3 sequences, roughly 9% of them singletons; the top ten hold 12%. The clonotype was recovered from an adult woman who had mild COVID-19 (a few samples of this study predate the infection). Cell type and time point are not known. V gene TRBV10-3 combines with J gene TRBJ2-7; 12 bases agree with TRBD1. The sequencing sample was made of PBMCs or a T cell subset sorted from them (not recorded which). The CDR3 DNA reads as TGTGCTACGGGACAGGGGGCCAGCGGGCAGTACTTC. Translation: CATGQGASGQYF.